A single sample gave rise to the 28 T cell receptor beta chains below, sequenced in a study of graft-versus-host responses after intestinal transplantation. Repertoires were generated with immunoSEQ multiplex PCR, while TCRdb's copy carries only in-frame clones and drops some. This sample has tens of thousands of clones, with almost 90% found just once. The antigens these receptors bind are not known. Material: unstimulated CD4+ T cells sorted from spleen or lymph node cells, obtained before intestinal transplant. These receptors all come from a human donor who received an intestinal transplant.

The chain is built from TRBV7-3 and TRBJ2-1; TRBD1 matches at 7 bases. Germline V gene sequence: CDR1 SGHTA, CDR2 FQGTGA. Trimming at V came to 5 bases and at J to 5 bases, leaving 3 bases not matched to a gene. The CDR3 extends over 13 amino acids. The CDR3 region is CASSRDRHNEQFF. CDR3 DNA: TGTGCCAGCAGCAGGGACAGACACAATGAGCAGTTCTTC.

The V call is TRBV10-3, the J call TRBJ2-7; possible D gene TRBD1, 6 bases. V shed 7 bases and J shed 3 bases, with 25 bases lying between them. The CDR3 contains 17 residues. In germline, CDR1 is ENHRY, CDR2 SYGVKD. The CDR3 region has the DNA TGTGCCATCAATGACCCGACCCGGGAAAGAGGGGGCTACGAGCAGTACTTC. As protein: CAINDPTRERGGYEQYF.

V gene TRBV7-6 combines with J gene TRBJ2-5; D perhaps matches TRBD2 (6 bases). V lost 2 bases to trimming and J lost 1 base, with 20 bases between them. Looked up from germline, CDR1 is SGHVS and CDR2 is FNYEAQ. This CDR3 is built from 18 residues. CDR3 region: CASSLWVSGETRQETQYF. As DNA, the CDR3 is TGTGCCAGCAGCTTATGGGTGTCGGGGGAGACCCGCCAAGAGACCCAGTACTTC.

This chain connects TRBV6-1 to TRBJ1-3; D gene uncertain. Germline V gives CDR1 MNHNS, CDR2 SASEGT. Trimming took 6 bases from V and 1 from J, leaving 10 bases between them. This CDR3 contains 14 residues. The CDR3 coding sequence is TGTGCCAGCAGCTACACGGGTTCTGGAAACACCATATATTTT. This encodes CASSYTGSGNTIYF.

This chain links TRBV5-6 with TRBJ1-1; D possibly corresponds to TRBD1 (5 bases). CDR3 length: 11 amino acids. Germline V lookup: CDR1 SGHDT, CDR2 YYEEEE. The V end was cut by 3 bases, the J end by 6 bases, with 6 bases between. CDR3 loop: CASSWGAEAFF. The CDR3 DNA follows: TGTGCCAGCAGCTGGGGCGCTGAAGCTTTCTTT. The variable domain in full, with the rest retrieved from reference TRBV5-6 and TRBJ1-1, is DAGVTQSPTHLIKTRGQQVTLRCSPKSGHDTVSWYQQALGQGPQFIFQYYEEEERQRGNFPDRFSGHQFPNYSSELNVNALLLGDSALYLCASSWGAEAFFGQGTRLTVV.

This clone has more than one count but fewer than ten. V is TRBV5-6 and J is TRBJ1-6; D not certain. Germline assignment: CDR1 SGHDT and CDR2 YYEEEE. The CDR3 consists of 14 residues. The V end was cut by 0 bases, the J end by 6 bases, with 7 bases between. CDR3 sequence: CASSLGHGNSPLHF. The CDR3 bases are TGTGCCAGCAGCTTGGGACATGGTAATTCACCCCTCCACTTT.

The chain combines TRBV2 with TRBJ2-5, with TRBD2 matching over 8 bases. CDR1 and CDR2 (germline): SNHLY, FYNNEI. The V gene end was trimmed by 3 bases and the J gene end by 5 bases; junction bases not matched to a gene: 11. This CDR3 region has 16 residues. The CDR3 spells CASSDLRGGPSETQYF. As DNA, the CDR3 is TGTGCCAGCAGTGATCTTCGCGGGGGGCCGTCCGAGACCCAGTACTTC.

The chain joins TRBV9 to TRBJ2-1, with D possibly matching TRBD2 (5 bases). Deletions cut 0 bases from V and 7 bases from J, with 14 bases between. The germline CDR1 and CDR2 sequences are SGDLS and YYNGEE. This CDR3 region has 15 residues. The CDR3 protein is CASSVATRSVNEQFF. CDR3 sequence (DNA): TGTGCCAGCAGCGTAGCCACTAGATCGGTAAATGAGCAGTTCTTC.

The V and J genes are TRBV4-1 and TRBJ2-7, with 8 bases matching TRBD2. CDR3 length: 15 amino acids. V was pared by 6 bases and J by 7 bases, with 14 bases of the junction left unmatched. In germline, CDR1 is MGHRA, CDR2 YSYEKL. The CDR3 region has the DNA TGCGCCAGCAGAGGGGGAGCGGGGGAGCCGGGGGAGCAGTACTTC. It specifies CASRGGAGEPGEQYF.

This clone appeared a few times. The chain combines TRBV25-1 with TRBJ2-5; 9 bases match TRBD2. After removal of 6 bases from V and 4 bases from J, the junction contained 3 bases not matched to a gene. The CDR3 covers 13 residues. Germline V CDR1 and CDR2: MGHDK, SYGVNS. CDR3: CASRPGLAETQYF. CDR3 coding DNA: TGTGCCAGCAGACCGGGACTAGCAGAGACCCAGTACTTC. The whole variable domain, filled in from reference TRBV25-1 and TRBJ2-5, reads EADIYQTPRYLVIGTGKKITLECSQTMGHDKMYWYQQDPGMELHLIHYSYGVNSTEKGDLSSESTVSRIRTEHFPLTLESARPSHTSQYLCASRPGLAETQYFGPGTRLLVL.

A remark on this clone: Other DNA sequences in the same sample also yield this CDR3. The chain links TRBV15 to TRBJ1-3; D ambiguous. V lost 0 bases and J 0 bases, leaving 6 bases between the germline ends. The CDR3 totals 15 residues. Germline CDR1 is LNHNV and CDR2 is YYDKDF (reference sequence). The CDR3 DNA reads as TGTGCCACCAGCAGAGATCCGGGCTCTGGAAACACCATATATTTT. Protein sequence: CATSRDPGSGNTIYF.

The V and J genes are TRBV15 and TRBJ2-1; 10 positions match TRBD2. The junction had 4 bases not matched to a gene; V was cut back by 1 base and J by 1 base. Germline V gives CDR1 LNHNV, CDR2 YYDKDF (reference sequence). There are 17 residues in the CDR3. The CDR3 here is CATSRVRTSGSYNEQFF. As DNA, the CDR3 is TGTGCCACCAGCAGAGTTAGGACTAGCGGTTCCTACAATGAGCAGTTCTTC.

The V gene is TRBV6-6, the J gene TRBJ1-3; D gene ambiguous. V was trimmed by 7 bases and J by 4 bases, leaving 11 bases between them. Germline V gene sequence: CDR1 MNHNY, CDR2 SVGAGI (reference sequence). This CDR3 spans 13 amino acids. CDR3 DNA: TGTGCCAGCACGGACTCCAGAGGAAACACCATATATTTT. As protein: CASTDSRGNTIYF.

Comment on this clone: The same CDR3 arises from other DNA sequences in this sample as well. The chain couples TRBV5-1 to TRBJ1-1; 7 positions agree with TRBD1. This CDR3 is built from 14 residues. The V and J ends lost 1 base and 5 bases, in that order; junction bases with no gene match: 5. Germline CDR1 and CDR2: SGHRS and YFSETQ. CDR3 DNA sequence: TGCGCCAGCAGCTTGCAAGGGGGCGGGACTGAAGCTTTCTTT. Encoded protein: CASSLQGGGTEAFF.

The chain recombines TRBV19 with TRBJ2-7, with 7 nucleotides matching TRBD1. The V gene's germline CDR1 is LNHDA and CDR2 SQIVND (reference sequence). The length of the CDR3 is 14 residues. The ends lost 6 bases at V and 1 base at J; junction bases unmatched: 6. Here the CDR3 DNA reads TGTGCCAGTAGCCAAAGACAGGGTTCCTACGAGCAGTACTTC. It codes for CASSQRQGSYEQYF.

This clone was seen once. The chain carries TRBV14 and TRBJ2-2; D possibly corresponds to TRBD1 (5 bases). This CDR3 spans 16 amino acids. Trimming took off 4 bases at V and 1 base at J, with 13 bases between the two ends. Looked up from germline, CDR1 is SGHDN and CDR2 is FVKESK. CDR3 protein: CASSPPQGLNTGELFF. The CDR3, as DNA: TGTGCCAGCAGCCCCCCCCAGGGCCTGAACACCGGGGAGCTGTTTTTT.

The chain combines TRBV9 with TRBJ2-1; 8 bases are shared with TRBD1. The germline gives CDR1 SGDLS, CDR2 YYNGEE. This CDR3 contains 16 residues. V trimming: 3 bases; J trimming: 5 bases; junction bases outside the gene matches: 10. In nucleotides, the CDR3 is TGTGCCAGCAGCGATCCCGGGACAGGTTTTAACAATGAGCAGTTCTTC. Translated, it gives CASSDPGTGFNNEQFF.

The gene calls are TRBV5-6 and TRBJ2-5, with TRBD2 matching 11 bases. The CDR3 is made up of 13 amino acids. The V and J ends lost 4 bases and 7 bases, in that order; junction bases with no gene match: 3. From germline, CDR1 is SGHDT and CDR2 YYEEEE. The CDR3 DNA follows: TGTGCCAGCAGCCCCCTAGCGGGGGGGACCCAGTACTTC. It translates to CASSPLAGGTQYF.

This chain uses TRBV5-6 with TRBJ1-1; 10 bases fit TRBD1. Germline CDR1 and CDR2: SGHDT and YYEEEE. V lost 3 bases to trimming and J lost 4 bases; unmatched junction nucleotides: 9. This CDR3 contains 16 residues. The CDR3 reads CASSYPGQGKGTEAFF. The CDR3 bases are TGTGCCAGCAGCTACCCGGGACAGGGGAAAGGCACTGAAGCTTTCTTT.

This rearrangement joins TRBV5-4 to TRBJ1-2; the D gene is possibly TRBD1 (5 bases). The CDR3 is 15 amino acids. V lost 0 bases and J 4 bases, leaving 13 bases between the germline ends. Germline values: CDR1 SGHNT, CDR2 YYREEE (reference sequence). The chain's CDR3 is CASSLVPGEAYGYTF. DNA for the CDR3: TGTGCCAGCAGCTTGGTCCCGGGGGAGGCCTATGGCTACACCTTC.

The chain recombines TRBV18 with TRBJ2-7; D unresolved. The germline gives CDR1 KGHSH, CDR2 LQKENI. V was shortened by 2 bases and J by 1 base, with 6 bases between the two germline ends. The CDR3 is 13 amino acids. CDR3 nucleotides: TGTGCCAGCTCACCAGAACGGTCCTACGAGCAGTACTTC. Protein: CASSPERSYEQYF.

The CDR3 DNA reads TGTGCCAGCAGTGAAGGCAGTCAGCCCCAGCATTTT. Protein: CASSEGSQPQHF. V is TRBV2 and J is TRBJ1-5; D is unresolved. Germline CDR1 and CDR2: SNHLY and FYNNEI. Trimming shortened V by 1 base and J by 6 bases, and 4 bases separated the two germline ends. This CDR3 spans 12 amino acids.

V is TRBV11-2 and J is TRBJ1-1; D call uncertain. Germline CDR1 is SGHAT and CDR2 is FQNNGV. The CDR3 consists of 13 residues. V shed 4 bases and J shed 1 base, with 7 bases lying between them. The CDR3 spells CASSSGENTEAFF. CDR3 sequence (DNA): TGTGCCAGCAGCTCGGGAGAGAACACTGAAGCTTTCTTT.

This clone appeared once. The chain uses TRBV6-5 and TRBJ2-6, with no clear D. This CDR3 has 15 amino acids. The ends were cut back, 4 bases at V and 0 bases at J, with 7 bases in the middle. Per germline, CDR1 MNHEY and CDR2 SVGAGI. The CDR3 sequence: CASSWSFSGANVLTF. CDR3 nucleotides: TGTGCCAGCAGTTGGAGCTTCTCTGGGGCCAACGTCCTGACTTTC.

A single count supports this clone. The chain combines TRBV18 with TRBJ1-2; D perhaps matches TRBD1 (6 bases). The CDR3 loop spans 13 amino acids. Trimming left V 3 bases short and J 7 bases short, with 12 bases between. In germline, CDR1 is KGHSH, CDR2 LQKENI. The CDR3 region has the DNA TGTGCCAGCTCACCGGGGGGGCCCGGTGGCTACACCTTC. Its translation is CASSPGGPGGYTF.

The chain combines TRBV4-2 with TRBJ2-1; TRBD2 agrees at 7 bases. In germline, CDR1 is LGHNA, CDR2 YNFKEQ. The CDR3 consists of 17 residues. V gave up 1 base and J gave up 8 bases; unmatched junction bases: 14. DNA of the CDR3: TGTGCCAGCAGCCAAGCCCGCGCTGGGGGGGGTTGGGATGAGCAGTTCTTC. It specifies CASSQARAGGGWDEQFF.

The V gene is TRBV7-9, the J gene TRBJ1-3; D unresolved. The CDR3 loop spans 15 amino acids. Germline V gene lookup returns CDR1 SEHNR and CDR2 FQNEAQ (reference sequence). Trimming pared 3 bases from V and 0 bases from J, leaving 9 bases between. As DNA, the CDR3 is TGTGCCAGCAGCTTCCGTCTAAACTCTGGAAACACCATATATTTT. Residues: CASSFRLNSGNTIYF.

The CDR3 bases are TGTGCCAGCAGCGTAGAAACCCAGGCCCAACTGGGCACAGATACGCAGTATTTT. Protein sequence: CASSVETQAQLGTDTQYF. The rearrangement joins TRBV9 to TRBJ2-3, with D uncertain. Looked up from germline, CDR1 is SGDLS and CDR2 is YYNGEE. The CDR3 runs 18 residues. Trimming took 0 bases from V and 1 from J, leaving 18 bases between them.